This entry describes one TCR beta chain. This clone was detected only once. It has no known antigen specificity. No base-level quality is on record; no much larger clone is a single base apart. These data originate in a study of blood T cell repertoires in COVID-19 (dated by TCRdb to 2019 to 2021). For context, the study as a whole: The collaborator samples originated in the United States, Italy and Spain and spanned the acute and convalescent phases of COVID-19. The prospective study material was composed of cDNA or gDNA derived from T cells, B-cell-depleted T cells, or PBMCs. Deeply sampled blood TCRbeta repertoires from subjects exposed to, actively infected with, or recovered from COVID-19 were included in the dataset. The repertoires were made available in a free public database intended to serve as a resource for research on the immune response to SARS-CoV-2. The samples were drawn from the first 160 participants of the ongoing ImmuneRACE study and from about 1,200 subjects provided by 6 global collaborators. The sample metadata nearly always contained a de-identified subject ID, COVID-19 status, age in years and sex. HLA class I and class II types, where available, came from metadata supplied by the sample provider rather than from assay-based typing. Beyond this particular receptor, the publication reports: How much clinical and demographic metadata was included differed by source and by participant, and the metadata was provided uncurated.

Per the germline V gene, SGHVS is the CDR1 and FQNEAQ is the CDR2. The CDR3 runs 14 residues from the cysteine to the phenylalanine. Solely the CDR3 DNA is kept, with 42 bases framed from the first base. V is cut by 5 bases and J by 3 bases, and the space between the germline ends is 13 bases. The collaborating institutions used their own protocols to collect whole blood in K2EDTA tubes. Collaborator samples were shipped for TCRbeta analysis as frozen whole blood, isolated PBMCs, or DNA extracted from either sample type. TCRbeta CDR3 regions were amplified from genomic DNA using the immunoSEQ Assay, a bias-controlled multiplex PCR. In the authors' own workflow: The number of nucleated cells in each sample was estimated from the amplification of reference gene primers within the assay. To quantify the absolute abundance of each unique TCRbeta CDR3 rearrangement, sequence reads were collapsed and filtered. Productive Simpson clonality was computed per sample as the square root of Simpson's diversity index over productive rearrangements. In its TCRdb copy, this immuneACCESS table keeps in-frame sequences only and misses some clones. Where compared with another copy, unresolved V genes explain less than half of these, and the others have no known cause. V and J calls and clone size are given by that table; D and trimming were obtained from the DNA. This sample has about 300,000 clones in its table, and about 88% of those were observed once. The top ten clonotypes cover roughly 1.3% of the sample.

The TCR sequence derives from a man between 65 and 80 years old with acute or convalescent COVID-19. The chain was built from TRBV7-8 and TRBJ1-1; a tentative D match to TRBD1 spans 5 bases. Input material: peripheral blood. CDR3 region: CASSILGGDTEAFF. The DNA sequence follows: TGTGCCAGCAGCATCCTTGGGGGGGACACTGAAGCTTTCTTT.